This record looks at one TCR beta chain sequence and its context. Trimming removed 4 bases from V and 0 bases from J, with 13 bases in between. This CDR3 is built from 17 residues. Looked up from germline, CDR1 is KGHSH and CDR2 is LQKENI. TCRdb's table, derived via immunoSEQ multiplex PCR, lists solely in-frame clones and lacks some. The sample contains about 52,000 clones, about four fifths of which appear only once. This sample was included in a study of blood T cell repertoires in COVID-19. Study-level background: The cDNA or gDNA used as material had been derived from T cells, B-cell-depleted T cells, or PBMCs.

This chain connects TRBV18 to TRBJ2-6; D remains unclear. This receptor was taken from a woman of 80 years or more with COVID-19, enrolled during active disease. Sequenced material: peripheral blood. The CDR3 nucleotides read TGTGCCAGCTCACTCTCCTTTCCTCCCTCTGGGGCCAACGTCCTGACTTTC. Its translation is CASSLSFPPSGANVLTF. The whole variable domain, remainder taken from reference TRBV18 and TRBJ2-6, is NAGVMQNPRHLVRRRGQEARLRCSPMKGHSHVYWYRQLPEEGLKFMVYLQKENIIDESGMPKERFSAEFPKEGPSILRIQQVVRGDSAAYFCASSLSFPPSGANVLTFGAGSRLTVL.